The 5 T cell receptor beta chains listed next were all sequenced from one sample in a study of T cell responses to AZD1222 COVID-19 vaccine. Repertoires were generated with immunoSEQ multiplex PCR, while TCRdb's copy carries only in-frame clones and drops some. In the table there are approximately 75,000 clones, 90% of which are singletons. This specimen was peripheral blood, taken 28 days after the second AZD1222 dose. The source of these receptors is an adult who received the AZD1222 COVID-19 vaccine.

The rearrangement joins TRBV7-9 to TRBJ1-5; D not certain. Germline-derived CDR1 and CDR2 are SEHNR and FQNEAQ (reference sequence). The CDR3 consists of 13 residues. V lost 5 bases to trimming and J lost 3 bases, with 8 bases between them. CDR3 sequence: CASSPTYNQPQHF. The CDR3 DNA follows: TGTGCCAGCAGCCCTACCTACAATCAGCCCCAGCATTTT. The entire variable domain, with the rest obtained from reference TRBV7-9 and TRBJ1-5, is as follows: DTGVSQNPRHKITKRGQNVTFRCDPISEHNRLYWYRQTLGQGPEFLTYFQNEAQLEKSRLLSDRFSAERPKGSFSTLEIQRTEQGDSAMYLCASSPTYNQPQHFGDGTRLSIL.

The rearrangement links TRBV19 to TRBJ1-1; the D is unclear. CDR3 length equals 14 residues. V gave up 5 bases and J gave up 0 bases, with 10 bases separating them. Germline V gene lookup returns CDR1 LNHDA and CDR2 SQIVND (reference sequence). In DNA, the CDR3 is TGTGCCAGTAGTCTCGTTGGGATGAACACTGAAGCTTTCTTT. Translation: CASSLVGMNTEAFF.

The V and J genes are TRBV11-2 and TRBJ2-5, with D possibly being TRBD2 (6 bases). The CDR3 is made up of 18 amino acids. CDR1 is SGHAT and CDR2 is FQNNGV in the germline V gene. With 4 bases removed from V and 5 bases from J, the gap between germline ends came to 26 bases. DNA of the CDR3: TGTGCCAGCAGCTCCGAATCTGAAACGGAGGAGGAGGGGGAGACCCAGTACTTC. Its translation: CASSSESETEEEGETQYF.

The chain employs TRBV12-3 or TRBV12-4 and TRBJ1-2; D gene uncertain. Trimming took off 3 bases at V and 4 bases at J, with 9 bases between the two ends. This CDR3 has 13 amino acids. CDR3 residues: CASSFSATYGYTF. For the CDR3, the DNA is TGTGCCAGCAGTTTTTCGGCTACCTATGGCTACACCTTC.

CDR3 sequence: CASSRLTTGPKYEQYF. The CDR3 DNA reads TGTGCCAGCAGCCGACTTACGACAGGCCCTAAGTACGAGCAGTACTTC. The chain is built from TRBV27 and TRBJ2-7; D is perhaps TRBD1 (6 bases). This CDR3 is 16 amino acids long. Trimming left V 6 bases short and J 4 bases short, with 22 bases between. CDR1 is MNHEY, CDR2 SMNVEV, per germline (reference sequence).